Below, one T cell receptor (beta chain) is given with its context. The antigen is undetermined. This PCR relied on a set of 60 Vbeta primers and 13 Jbeta primers. Sequencing used immunoSEQ multiplex PCR; TCRdb keeps in-frame clones, though not all of them. The sample carries about 190,000 clones, about four fifths recorded once. The record originates from a study of cytomegalovirus exposure and HLA in healthy donors. Overall study results and limits: In a later analysis, the majority of CMV-associated beta chains seemingly showed HLA restriction.

CDR1 SGHRS and CDR2 YFSETQ come from the germline V gene. The CDR3 contains 15 residues. V is TRBV5-1 and J is TRBJ2-5; 8 bases line up with TRBD2. The end of the DNA aligns better with TRBJ2-7, so the J call may be wrong. This clonotype originated in a woman between 50 and 59 years old in good health and CMV-seronegative. Sequenced input: PBMCs. CDR3 amino acids: CASRYGLAKAYEQYF. CDR3 coding DNA: TGCGCCAGCAGATACGGACTAGCAAAGGCCTACGAGCAGTACTTC.